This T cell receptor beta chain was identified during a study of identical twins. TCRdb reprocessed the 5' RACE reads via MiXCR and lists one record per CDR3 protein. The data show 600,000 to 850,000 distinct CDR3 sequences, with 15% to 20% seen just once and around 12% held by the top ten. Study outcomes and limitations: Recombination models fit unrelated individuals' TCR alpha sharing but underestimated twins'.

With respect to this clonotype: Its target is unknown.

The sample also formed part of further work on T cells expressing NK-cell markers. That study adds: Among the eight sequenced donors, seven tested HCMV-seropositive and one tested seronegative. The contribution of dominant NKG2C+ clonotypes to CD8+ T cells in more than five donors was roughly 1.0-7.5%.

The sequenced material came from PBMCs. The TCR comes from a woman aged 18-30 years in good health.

This chain's CDR3 is CASSWTSGGVHNEQFF. The CDR3, as DNA: TGTGCCAGCAGCTGGACTAGCGGGGGGGTTCACAATGAGCAGTTCTTC. V and J are TRBV7-2 and TRBJ2-1; TRBD2 matches 15 bases. The V gene end was trimmed by 4 bases and the J gene end by 5 bases; junction bases not matched to a gene: 3. Per germline, CDR1 SGHTA and CDR2 FQGNSA. This CDR3 spans 16 amino acids.